This TCR beta chain was retrieved from a study of blood T cell repertoires in COVID-19. Study background: Some COVID-19 samples were acute and others convalescent; all came from the United States, Italy and Spain. PBMCs, B-cell-depleted T cells, or T cells provided the cDNA or gDNA that made up the material.

The CDR3 is 15 residues long. Germline CDR1 SEHNR, CDR2 FQNEAQ (reference sequence). Deletions cut 1 base from V and 3 bases from J, with 10 bases between. In the original analysis: Nucleated cell counts were estimated from reference gene primer amplification. Data came from immunoSEQ multiplex PCR; TCRdb stores just in-frame clones and leaves some out. The V and J calls and clone size were taken over from that table, and D and trimming were inferred from the DNA. This sample carries some 170,000 clones, approximately 85% of them seen once, and the ten largest clones take approximately 8%. Sequencing was performed on peripheral blood. The receptor was derived from a woman aged 60-75 years with acute or convalescent COVID-19. The V gene is TRBV7-9, the J gene TRBJ1-3; D gene ambiguous. The chain's CDR3 is CASSLVGGSGNTIYF. CDR3 DNA: TGTGCCAGCAGCTTAGTTGGAGGGAGTGGAAACACCATATATTTT.